This TCR beta chain was obtained from a study of Graves' ophthalmopathy and Graves' hyperthyroidism. Germline V gene sequence: CDR1 SEHNR, CDR2 FQNEAQ (reference sequence). V lost 3 bases to trimming and J lost 2 bases, with 11 bases between them. The CDR3 runs to 14 residues. RNA served as the template for amplifying TCR beta CDR3 regions. The first-round RT-PCR employed HTBI primers together with the Qiagen OneStep RT-PCR kit. A multiplex PCR was then performed as the second round. MiXCR, applied by TCRdb to the multiplex PCR reads, yields one record per CDR3 protein. Among about 600,000 distinct CDR3 sequences, approximately 35% were seen once, and the ten largest hold less than 4.5%. This clonotype was found a few times.

The chain is built from TRBV7-9 and TRBJ2-7; D is possibly TRBD2 (6 bases). The clonotype was recovered from an adult man with Graves' hyperthyroidism. The material sequenced was peripheral blood or thyroid tissue (not recorded which). This CDR3 reads CASSFIGGTYEQYF. The CDR3 DNA follows: TGTGCCAGCAGCTTTATCGGCGGGACCTACGAGCAGTACTTC.